This T cell receptor (beta chain) was sequenced in a study of T-cell memory formation after mild COVID-19 (dated by TCRdb to 2020 to 2023). For the study in its entirety: TCR sequence clusters from the two donors were found to be largely donor specific. In two donors, T-cell clones that expanded and contracted after mild COVID-19 were followed by sequencing TCRalpha and TCRbeta repertoires longitudinally. The cohort comprised two young, previously healthy adult volunteers, one female and one male. Overall study outcomes, separate from this receptor: Clones that contracted from day 15 to 85 showed balanced CD4/CD8 phenotypes, whereas a second wave of clones that expanded from day 15 to 37 leaned towards CD4+. The detection of some responding clones in pre-infection memory suggests that pre-existing cross-reactive memory T cells joined the SARS-CoV-2 response. The study covered only two mild cases, and larger cohorts including severe cases with pre-infection samples were considered necessary. The second-wave clones that peaked on day 37 were not confirmed to be SARS-CoV-2 specific. Contracting CD4+ clones were found mainly in CM and EM memory subsets, while CD8+ clones were enriched in EMRA.

This clonotype was observed a handful of times. Which antigen it targets is not known. Base-call qualities are not available, and no considerably larger clone is one nucleotide away. The instrument given in TCRdb is Illumina NovaSeq 6000. TCRalpha and TCRbeta cDNA libraries were built by 5'RACE with constant-segment primers, adding sample barcodes and unique molecular identifiers. RNA was extracted from every sample with Trizol reagent. The libraries were amplified in two PCR steps, and the second step added a second sample barcode and Illumina TruSeq adapters. Sequencing of the libraries was done on an Illumina NovaSeq, producing 2 x 150 bp paired-end reads. Regarding the original processing steps: Reads were demultiplexed and collapsed into UMI-guided consensus sequences with migec v1.2.7. Using mixcr v2.1.11, UMI consensuses were aligned to TRA and TRB V and J templates and then assembled into clonotypes. A clonotype was counted as expanded or contracted only if both edgeR and NoisET called the change significant, with noise models trained on biological replicates. For edgeR calls, the cutoffs were a false discovery rate-adjusted p below 0.01 and a log2 fold-change threshold of 1. As an exploratory analysis of dynamics, max-normalized trajectories of the 1000 most abundant clonotypes were examined with PCA combined with hierarchical clustering. Separately sequenced CD4+ and CD8+ repertoires were used to assign a CD4 or CD8 phenotype to each responding clone. In-frame beta chains were kept once TCRdb had trimmed the public reads at Q25 with fastp and called clones with MiXCR. CDR3 protein sequences are deduplicated, and each keeps its most common genes and DNA. In this record, the V and J calls reflect TCRdb's handling and not the investigators' own analysis. The sample table shows a few hundred thousand distinct CDR3 sequences, and about 15% are seen once. The top ten hold about 20% of the sample.

Trimming at the junction amounts to 7 bases on V and 8 bases on J, and the germline ends lie 11 bases apart. CDR3 length: 12 amino acids, cysteine to phenylalanine. The entry retains the CDR3 DNA only, 36 bases that are in frame from base 1. PBMCs were isolated by Ficoll-Paque density gradient centrifugation. The material sequenced was PBMCs or a T cell subset sorted from them (not recorded which). The TCR originated in a man younger than 35 who had mild COVID-19 (a few samples of this study predate the infection). The sample titles of this study are shuffled in the database, so cell type and time point are left out; the donor was told from shared clones. Recombination linked TRBV12-3 or TRBV12-4 to TRBJ1-4; the D gene cannot be named for sure. The DNA is TGTGCCAGCACCTACAGCGGGGAAAAACTGTTTTTT. Translation gives CASTYSGEKLFF.